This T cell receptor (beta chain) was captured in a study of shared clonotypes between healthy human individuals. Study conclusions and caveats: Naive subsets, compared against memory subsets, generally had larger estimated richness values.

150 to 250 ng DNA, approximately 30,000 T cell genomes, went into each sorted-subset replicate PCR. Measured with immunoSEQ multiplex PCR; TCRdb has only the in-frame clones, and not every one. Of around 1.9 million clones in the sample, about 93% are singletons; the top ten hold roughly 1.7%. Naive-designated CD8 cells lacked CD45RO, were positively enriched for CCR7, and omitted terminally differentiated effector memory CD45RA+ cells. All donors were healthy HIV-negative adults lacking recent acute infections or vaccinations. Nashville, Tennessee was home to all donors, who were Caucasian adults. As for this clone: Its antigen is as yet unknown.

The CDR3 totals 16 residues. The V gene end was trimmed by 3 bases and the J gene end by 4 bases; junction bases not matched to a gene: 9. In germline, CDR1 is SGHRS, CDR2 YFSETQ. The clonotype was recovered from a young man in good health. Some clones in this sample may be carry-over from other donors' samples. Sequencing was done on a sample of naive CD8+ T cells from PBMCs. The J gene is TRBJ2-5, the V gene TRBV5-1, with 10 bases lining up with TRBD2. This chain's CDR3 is CASSSGLAVGGETQYF. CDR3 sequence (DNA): TGCGCCAGCAGCTCCGGACTAGCGGTGGGGGGAGAGACCCAGTACTTC.